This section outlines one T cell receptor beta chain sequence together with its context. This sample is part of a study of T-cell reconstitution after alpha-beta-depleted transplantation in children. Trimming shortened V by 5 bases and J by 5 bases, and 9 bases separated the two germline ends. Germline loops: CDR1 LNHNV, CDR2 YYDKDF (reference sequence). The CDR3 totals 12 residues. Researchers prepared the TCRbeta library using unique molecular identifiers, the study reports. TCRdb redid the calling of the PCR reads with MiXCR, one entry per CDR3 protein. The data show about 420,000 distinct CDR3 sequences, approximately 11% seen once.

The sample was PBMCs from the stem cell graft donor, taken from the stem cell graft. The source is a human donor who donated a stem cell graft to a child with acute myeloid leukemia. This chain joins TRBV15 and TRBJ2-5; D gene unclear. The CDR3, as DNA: TGTGCCACCAGCCTGGGTAGGGAGACCCAGTACTTC. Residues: CATSLGRETQYF. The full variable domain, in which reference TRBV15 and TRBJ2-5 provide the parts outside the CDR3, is DAMVIQNPRYQVTQFGKPVTLSCSQTLNHNVMYWYQQKSSQAPKLLFHYYDKDFNNEADTPDNFQSRRPNTSFCFLDIRSPGLGDTAMYLCATSLGRETQYFGPGTRLLVL.